This TCR beta chain is drawn from a study of regulatory T cells in long-lasting Graves disease. To make TCR beta libraries, researchers used iRepertoire HTBI primers and Arm-PCR of CDR3 regions. TCRdb re-called the multiplex PCR reads with MiXCR, one entry per CDR3 protein. The profile shows 550,000 to 600,000 distinct CDR3 sequences, 15% to 20% of them singletons. The V gene lost 10 bases and the J gene lost 0 bases, with 16 bases spanning the gap. Germline-derived CDR1 and CDR2 are SEHNR and FQNEAQ (reference sequence). The CDR3 is 14 amino acids. The time point is: newly diagnosed GD, antithyroid drugs for less than 3 months. From PBMCs, RNA was extracted and then used to make the TCR library. These records were also assigned to another study, of T cells in Graves' hyperthyroidism and ophthalmopathy. This second report adds: Clinical symptoms, serum thyroxine and TRAb, thyroid ultrasound and orbital computed tomography together formed the diagnostic basis. The blood repertoire included most of the expanded thyroid clonotypes above 0.001.

This receptor was taken from a man younger than 30 with Graves disease. V usage is TRBV7-9 and J usage is TRBJ2-7; D remains unclear. The sample in question was peripheral blood mononuclear cells (PBMCs), obtained at new diagnosis, from a patient treated with antithyroid drugs. CDR3 sequence (DNA): TGTGCCACCCCCCCCTCGGACGACTCCTACGAGCAGTACTTC. Translated, it gives CATPPSDDSYEQYF.